This is a list of T cell receptor beta chains from one sample in a study of blood T cells in healthy people across ages. TCRdb called the 5' RACE reads again in MiXCR, with one record for every CDR3 protein. Altogether around 1,000,000 distinct CDR3 sequences are present, 20% to 25% being singletons, with the ten largest covering 0.65% to 0.75%. Separately, the same data were catalogued under a study of T cells of mothers and their children.

Sequencing used blood. Source of these receptors: a girl aged 2-10 years in good health. The conserved cysteine and the conserved F or W are not part of the CDR3 here.

J	V	CDR3
TRBJ2-3	TRBV7-7	ASSLAWGADTQY
-	TRBV15	ATSRDREAGDNEQF
TRBJ1-1	TRBV29-1	SARTEPNTEAF
TRBJ2-5	TRBV5-1	ASSFMGVWRETQY
TRBJ1-5	TRBV12-3/TRBV12-4	ASSLRADREQPQH
TRBJ2-7	TRBV7-2	ASRAGGYEQY
-	TRBV5-5	ASSLAGQGYLLSYEQY
TRBJ1-1	TRBV5-1	ASGTGERYTEAF
TRBJ1-2	TRBV5-1	ASSLPRDRGSNYGYT
TRBJ2-1	TRBV6-5	ASSYPPGYEQY
TRBJ1-2	TRBV9	ASSEVQTIGYT
TRBJ2-1	TRBV10-3	AISGRGNEQF
TRBJ1-6	TRBV12-5	ASSYRGQQLH
TRBJ2-2	TRBV28	ASSLLATVDGELF
TRBJ2-7	TRBV6-2/TRBV6-3	ASSNTQGLYEQY
TRBJ2-3	TRBV20-1	SASGSADTQY
TRBJ2-7	TRBV15	ATSRDPLGQGSSYEQY
TRBJ2-2	TRBV9	ASSSGQSFTGELF
TRBJ2-7	TRBV20-1	SASWLALGEQY
TRBJ2-4	TRBV6-5	ASSYSRQTGGNIQY
TRBJ2-5	TRBV2	ASMAGGSRETQY
TRBJ1-2	TRBV5-5	ASSTQGARGYT
TRBJ2-2	TRBV9	ASSDGQGVEELF
TRBJ2-5	TRBV29-1	SVESGGEEQETQY
TRBJ2-3	TRBV10-2	ASSTSGGPDTQY
TRBJ1-4	TRBV27	ASSSPTGGGEKLF
TRBJ2-7	TRBV10-3	ATSRGESYEQY
TRBJ2-5	TRBV6-6	ASTKGHASGTQY